The T cell receptor (beta chain) under discussion was sequenced for a study of cytomegalovirus exposure and HLA in healthy donors. Points from the study as a whole: Specificity for CMV antigens was confirmed in vitro for a few of the CMV-associated chains.

The V gene's germline CDR1 is MDHEN and CDR2 SYDVKM. The V segment lost 6 bases and the J segment 7 bases; nucleotides outside the gene matches: 12. The CDR3 is made up of 14 amino acids. The PCR contained 60 Vbeta and 13 Jbeta primers. TCRdb's copy holds only in-frame clones and misses some; the assay was immunoSEQ multiplex PCR. This sample has 150,000 to 200,000 clones, with 60% to 80% found just once. Remarks on this clone: Its antigen is unidentified.

This chain links TRBV28 with TRBJ2-7, with 7 bases that match TRBD2. The receptor comes from a male donor in good health and CMV-seronegative. Sequenced material: PBMCs. This CDR3 reads CASSLGGAGGEQYF. CDR3 DNA sequence: TGTGCCAGCAGCCTGGGAGGGGCCGGAGGGGAGCAGTACTTC. The variable domain in full, with the rest retrieved from reference TRBV28 and TRBJ2-7, is DVKVTQSSRYLVKRTGEKVFLECVQDMDHENMFWYRQDPGLGLRLIYFSYDVKMKEKGDIPEGYSVSREKKERFSLILESASTNQTSMYLCASSLGGAGGEQYFGPGTRLTVT.